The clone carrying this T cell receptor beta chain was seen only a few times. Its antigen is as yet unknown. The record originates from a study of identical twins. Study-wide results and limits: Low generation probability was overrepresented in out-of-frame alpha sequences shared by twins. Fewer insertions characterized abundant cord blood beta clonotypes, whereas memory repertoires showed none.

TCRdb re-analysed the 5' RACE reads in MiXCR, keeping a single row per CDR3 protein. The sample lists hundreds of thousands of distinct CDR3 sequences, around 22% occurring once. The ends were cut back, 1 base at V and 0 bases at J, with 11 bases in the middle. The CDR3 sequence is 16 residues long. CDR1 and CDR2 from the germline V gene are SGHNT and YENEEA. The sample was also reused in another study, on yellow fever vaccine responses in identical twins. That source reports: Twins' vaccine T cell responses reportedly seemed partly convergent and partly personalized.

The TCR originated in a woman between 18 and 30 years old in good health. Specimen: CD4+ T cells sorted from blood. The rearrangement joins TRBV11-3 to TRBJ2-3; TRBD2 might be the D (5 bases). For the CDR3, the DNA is TGTGCCAGCAGCTTAGTAGCGCGCGGGAGCACAGATACGCAGTATTTT. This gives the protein CASSLVARGSTDTQYF.